Shown below are 3 T cell receptor beta chains from a single sample sequenced in a study of T cells in Graves' hyperthyroidism and ophthalmopathy. RNA transcripts gave rise to amplified TCR beta CDR3 regions. When the TCR CDR3 underwent first-round RT-PCR, the HTBI primer set was used. TCRdb reprocessed the multiplex PCR reads via MiXCR and lists one record per CDR3 protein. The sample includes roughly 510,000 distinct CDR3 sequences, around 50% of them seen just once. Sequenced: peripheral blood or thyroid tissue (not recorded which). These receptors came from an adult woman with Graves' disease, either hyperthyroidism or ophthalmopathy (not recorded which).

This sequence joins TRBV10-2 and TRBJ2-5; D is unresolved. Germline lookup yields CDR1 WSHSY and CDR2 SAAADI. The CDR3 has 13 amino acids. Trimming pared 2 bases from V and 2 bases from J, leaving 6 bases between. As DNA, the CDR3 is TGCGCCAGCAGTGAGACCATACAAGAGACCCAGTACTTC. This gives the protein CASSETIQETQYF.

On this clonotype itself: Since a much larger clone is just one base distant, this may be a read error. This chain links TRBV5-4 with TRBJ1-2; a weak D match, TRBD1 (5 bases). The CDR3 runs 12 residues. V shed 3 bases and J shed 4 bases, with 7 bases lying between them. Germline V gene data show CDR1 as SGHNT and CDR2 as YYREEE (reference sequence). CDR3 region: CASSWDLYGYTF. The CDR3, as DNA: TGTGCCAGCAGCTGGGACCTCTATGGCTACACCTTC.

J is TRBJ2-7 and V is TRBV7-6, with 7 bases aligning to TRBD1. CDR1 and CDR2 from the germline V gene are SGHVS and FNYEAQ. V dropped 5 bases and J dropped 4; count of bases not matched to a gene: 8. The length of the CDR3 is 14 residues. The DNA of the CDR3 is TGTGCCAGCAGCCCGGGACAGCCTGGGTACGAGCAGTACTTC. Translating it yields CASSPGQPGYEQYF.